The source of this TCR beta chain is a study of T cell responses to AZD1222 COVID-19 vaccine (dated by TCRdb to the early 2020s). Regarding the complete study: A total of just over 230 trial participants underwent TCR sequencing, of whom around 200 received two doses of AZD1222 and about 25 received two doses of the MenACWY control vaccine. Trial participants were enrolled by age into 18-55, 56-69 and 70-plus year subgroups, with 148, 28 and 57 TCR-sequenced participants respectively.

The CDR3 regions of human TCRbeta chains were analyzed by immunosequencing. The published analysis was carried out like this. Repertoire TCRs were checked for matches against a reference library of SARS-CoV-2-specific TCRs that had been generated using the MIRA antigen-specificity platform. Breadth meant the fraction of unique TCRs that were SARS-CoV-2-associated, whereas depth meant the fraction of total T cells that were SARS-CoV-2-associated. Using the MIRA data, each spike-specific TCR was mapped to the spike region that the TCR reacts to and placed in a CD4 or CD8 class. Log10-transformed breadth and depth values were compared by one-way ANOVA with Sidak's multiple comparisons tests. As stored in TCRdb, this immuneACCESS dataset retains in-frame rearrangements with V and J assigned. A fraction of the clones does not appear; measured against another copy, unresolved V genes explain less than half of the discrepancy, and the remainder lacks a known reason. V and J calls and clone size are those listed in that table; D and trimming were worked out from the DNA. Within this sample are about 100,000 clones, with around 92% of them counted one time only. About 8.1% of the sample goes to the ten largest clones.

The time point label, as the study defines it: about 28 days (+/-7) after the second vaccine dose. Because spike-specific TCR depth and breadth did not differ between the two schedules, AZD1222 recipients who got a second dose at roughly 4 weeks were pooled with those who got a second dose at roughly 12 weeks. Samples from vaccinated people were obtained from the UK trials COV001 and COV002, which included a single-blind randomized controlled phase 2/3 trial of AZD1222 (ChAdOx1 nCoV-19) in healthy adults. For TCRbeta chain sequencing, PBMC samples from trial participants were taken at day 0 and at day 28 after the second dose. What the research found in general, with its limitations: Most participants were white British and females outnumbered males, and the authors suggested that clonal diversity may have been underestimated. Conclusions about previously exposed vaccinees were limited because only six AZD1222 recipients were SARS-CoV-2 seropositive at baseline. Vaccine-associated CD4 TCRs spanned the whole spike protein, with dominant responses in regions 160-218 and 743-854. After two AZD1222 doses, spike-specific TCR breadth and depth were significantly higher than at day 0 and than in MenACWY recipients. Reportedly, close to half of the unique spike-specific TCRs recognized epitopes lying outside the regions that are mutated in the B.1.351 and B.1.1.7 variants. In the small 56-69-year group, the increase in depth fell short of significance, most likely because of low power. Because no samples from the day 14 peak response were available, repertoires could be characterized only after the peak T cell response.

CDR1 is given as MGHRA and CDR2 as YSYEKL, both from the germline V gene. CDR3 length: 16 amino acids, cysteine to phenylalanine. Only the CDR3 DNA stays, 48 bases, in frame from base 1. V and J lose 2 bases and 7 bases, and a span of 20 bases separates them. Points on this clone: There is no known antigen for this receptor. No much larger clone exists at a distance of one base, and base qualities are not known.

In this chain, TRBV4-1 is recombined with TRBJ1-1, with no reliable assignment of the D segment. The receptor was isolated from an adult who received the AZD1222 COVID-19 vaccine. The starting material was peripheral blood, obtained 28 days after the second AZD1222 dose. Here the CDR3 is given as CASSQFGVRSEDEAFF. The sequenced DNA: TGCGCCAGCAGCCAATTCGGTGTCAGGTCAGAGGATGAAGCTTTCTTT.